This TCR beta chain comes out of a study of blood T cell repertoires in COVID-19 (dated by TCRdb to about 2020). For the wider study: Samples from collaborators originated in the United States, Italy and Spain and spanned both the acute and convalescent phases of COVID-19. The material from the prospective study consisted of cDNA or gDNA derived from T cells, B-cell-depleted T cells, or PBMCs. The dataset comprised deeply sampled blood TCRbeta repertoires from subjects exposed to, actively infected with, or recovered from COVID-19. The repertoires were released in a freely available public database intended as a resource for research on the immune response to SARS-CoV-2. The samples were drawn from the first 160 participants of the ongoing ImmuneRACE study and from under 1,500 subjects provided by 6 global collaborators. A de-identified subject ID, COVID-19 status, age in years and sex were almost always included in the sample metadata. Where HLA class I and class II types were available, the types were taken from metadata supplied by the sample provider, not from assay-based typing.

General study outcomes and caveats: The amount of clinical and demographic metadata varied by source and participant and was provided uncurated.

Whole blood was collected in K2EDTA tubes by collaborating institutions according to the institutions' own protocols. For TCRbeta analysis, collaborators shipped samples as frozen whole blood, isolated PBMCs, or DNA extracted from either of those sample types. The immunoSEQ Assay, a bias-controlled multiplex PCR, was used to amplify TCRbeta CDR3 regions from genomic DNA. On the authors' methods: Within the assay, amplification of reference gene primers was used to estimate how many nucleated cells each sample contained. To quantify the absolute abundance of each unique TCRbeta CDR3 rearrangement, sequence reads were collapsed and filtered. For each sample, productive Simpson clonality was calculated as the square root of Simpson's diversity index across productive rearrangements. What TCRdb holds here is the immuneACCESS table cut down to in-frame rearrangements. Part of the clones is not present; checked against another copy, under half of the missing clones reflect an unresolved V gene, and the others are unexplained. The V and J calls and clone size are taken from that table; D and trimming were inferred from the DNA. The sample table holds some 460,000 clones, of which approximately 90% were seen once. The ten largest clones capture roughly 4% of the sample.

V gives up 0 bases and J gives up 1 base, and the segment between their germline ends measures 13 bases. Based on the germline V gene, the CDR1 and CDR2 sequences are SGHAT and FQNNGV. The CDR3, from cysteine to phenylalanine, totals 16 residues. The entry retains the CDR3 DNA only, 48 bases that are in frame from base 1. On this clone: Its antigen target is currently unknown. No clone much larger than this one lies a single base away; base qualities are absent.

This clonotype was obtained from a woman aged 25 to 45 with acute or convalescent COVID-19. The sequencing input was peripheral blood. The chain was built from TRBV11-2 and TRBJ2-7; the D gene is unclear. CDR3 sequence: CASSLDPSARSYEQYF. The DNA is TGTGCCAGCAGCTTAGATCCGAGCGCCAGATCCTACGAGCAGTACTTC.